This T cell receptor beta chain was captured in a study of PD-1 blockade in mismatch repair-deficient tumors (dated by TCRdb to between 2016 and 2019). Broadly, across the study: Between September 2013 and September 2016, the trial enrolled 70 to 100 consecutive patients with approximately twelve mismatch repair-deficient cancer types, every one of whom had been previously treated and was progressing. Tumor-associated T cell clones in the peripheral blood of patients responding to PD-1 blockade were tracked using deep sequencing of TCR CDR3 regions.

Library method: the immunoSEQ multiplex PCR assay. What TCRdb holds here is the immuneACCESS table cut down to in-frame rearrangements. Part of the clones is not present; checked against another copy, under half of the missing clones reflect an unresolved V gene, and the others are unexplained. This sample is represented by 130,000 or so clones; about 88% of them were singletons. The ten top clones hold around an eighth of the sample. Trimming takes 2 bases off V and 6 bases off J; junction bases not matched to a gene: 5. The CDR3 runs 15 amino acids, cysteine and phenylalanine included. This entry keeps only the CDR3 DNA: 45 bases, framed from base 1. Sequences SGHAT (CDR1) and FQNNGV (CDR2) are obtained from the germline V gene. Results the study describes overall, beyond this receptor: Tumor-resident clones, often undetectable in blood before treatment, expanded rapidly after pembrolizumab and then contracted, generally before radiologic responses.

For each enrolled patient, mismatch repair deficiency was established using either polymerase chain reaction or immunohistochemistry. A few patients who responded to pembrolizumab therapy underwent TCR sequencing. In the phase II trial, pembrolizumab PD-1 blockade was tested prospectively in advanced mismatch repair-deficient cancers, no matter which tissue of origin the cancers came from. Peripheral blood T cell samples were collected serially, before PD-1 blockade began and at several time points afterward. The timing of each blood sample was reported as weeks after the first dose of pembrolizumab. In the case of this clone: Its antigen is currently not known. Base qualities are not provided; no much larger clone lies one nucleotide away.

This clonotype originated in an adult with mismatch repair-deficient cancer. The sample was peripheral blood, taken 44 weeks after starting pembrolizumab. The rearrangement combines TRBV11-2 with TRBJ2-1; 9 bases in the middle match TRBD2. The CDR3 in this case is CASSLTGREGNEQFF. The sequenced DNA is TGTGCCAGCAGCTTAACGGGGCGGGAGGGCAATGAGCAGTTCTTC.